The 18 T cell receptor beta chains presented below share a single source sample, sequenced in a study of blood T cell repertoires in COVID-19 (dated by TCRdb to the early 2020s). Library generation was performed with the immunoSEQ multiplex PCR assay. TCRdb took over this immuneACCESS table, retaining in-frame rearrangements with V and J assigned. Such tables are incomplete; in checked studies, under half of the missing clones stem from an unresolved V gene, and the remainder is unexplained. For this sample there are around 250,000 clones; approximately 86% appear just once. About 1.5% of the sample goes to the ten largest clones. The specimen sequenced was PBMCs or T cells enriched from blood (not recorded which). These receptors came from a woman between 45 and 65 years old who had recovered from COVID-19.

DNA for the CDR3: TGTGCCAGCAGCTCAGGACTAGCGGGAGGGCCCAACTTGCTAGAGCAGTTCTTC. This gives the protein CASSSGLAGGPNLLEQFF. The J gene is TRBJ2-1, the V gene TRBV11-3; 15 bases are shared with TRBD2. Germline V CDR1 and CDR2: SGHNT, YENEEA. The CDR3 has 18 residues. With 4 bases clipped from V and 10 bases from J, the junction kept 14 bases outside the gene matches.

This clone has just one count. The chain carries TRBV18 and TRBJ1-2; possible D gene TRBD1, 5 bases. The CDR3 is 13 residues long. Between the trimmed V and J ends, which lost 3 bases and 6 bases, there was a span of 11 bases. In germline, CDR1 is KGHSH, CDR2 LQKENI. The CDR3 loop is CASSPGGRDGYTF. The CDR3 DNA sequence: TGTGCCAGCTCACCCGGGGGTCGGGATGGCTACACCTTC. The whole variable domain, filled in from reference TRBV18 and TRBJ1-2, reads NAGVMQNPRHLVRRRGQEARLRCSPMKGHSHVYWYRQLPEEGLKFMVYLQKENIIDESGMPKERFSAEFPKEGPSILRIQQVVRGDSAAYFCASSPGGRDGYTFGSGTRLTVV.

V is TRBV5-1 and J is TRBJ2-3, with D possibly being TRBD1 (6 bases). Per the germline V gene, CDR1 is SGHRS and CDR2 is YFSETQ. The CDR3 contains 14 residues. V lost 6 bases to trimming and J lost 2 bases, with 13 bases between them. CDR3 sequence: CASTYRDNTDTQYF. The DNA of the CDR3 is TGCGCCAGCACCTACCGGGACAACACAGATACGCAGTATTTT.

The chain links TRBV7-9 to TRBJ2-5, with 10 bases lining up with TRBD1. The CDR3 is 15 amino acids. Losses at the gene ends were 1 base for V and 5 bases for J; bases not matched to a gene: 4. Germline CDR1 reads SEHNR; CDR2 reads FQNEAQ (reference sequence). CDR3 amino acids: CASSLVTGGAETQYF. CDR3 in DNA: TGTGCCAGCAGCTTAGTGACAGGGGGCGCGGAGACCCAGTACTTC. Full variable domain (rest looked up from reference TRBV7-9 and TRBJ2-5): DTGVSQNPRHKITKRGQNVTFRCDPISEHNRLYWYRQTLGQGPEFLTYFQNEAQLEKSRLLSDRFSAERPKGSFSTLEIQRTEQGDSAMYLCASSLVTGGAETQYFGPGTRLLVL.

The genes are TRBV14 and TRBJ1-4; D is uncertain. V gave up 1 base and J gave up 0 bases, with 12 bases separating them. CDR1 is SGHDN and CDR2 is FVKESK in the germline V gene. CDR3 length: 17 amino acids. The CDR3: CASSQGGRPATNEKLFF. The CDR3 DNA is TGTGCCAGCAGCCAAGGAGGTAGGCCTGCAACTAATGAAAAACTGTTTTTT.

The sample holds a few counts of this clone. The DNA for the CDR3 is TGTGCCAGCAGTTTAATCGGGGTTTACACCGGGGAGCTGTTTTTT. It specifies CASSLIGVYTGELFF. The J gene is TRBJ2-2, the V gene TRBV27, with D perhaps matching TRBD2 (5 bases). The CDR3 has 15 amino acids. Deletions cut 2 bases from V and 3 bases from J, with 10 bases between. CDR1 and CDR2 (germline): MNHEY, SMNVEV (reference sequence).

This clone showed up just a few times. This chain joins TRBV5-1 and TRBJ1-1; the match to TRBD1 covers 10 bases. CDR1 is SGHRS, CDR2 YFSETQ, per germline. Trimming took 2 bases from V and 4 from J; bases not matched to a gene: 14. This CDR3 region has 18 residues. CDR3: CASSLNPPGTGAFTEAFF. The CDR3, as DNA: TGCGCCAGCAGCTTAAATCCCCCCGGGACAGGGGCTTTCACTGAAGCTTTCTTT.

Details on this clone: Other DNA sequences from this sample encode an identical CDR3 as well. The J gene is TRBJ2-7, the V gene TRBV18; maybe TRBD2 (6 bases). The germline CDR1 and CDR2 sequences are KGHSH and LQKENI. This CDR3 has 14 residues. V dropped 2 bases and J dropped 0 bases, with 8 bases sitting between them. CDR3 sequence reads: CASSPTGDSYEQYF. CDR3 bases: TGTGCCAGCTCACCAACGGGGGACTCCTACGAGCAGTACTTC.

The J gene is TRBJ2-3, the V gene TRBV6-5; 9 bases are shared with TRBD2. With V trimmed by 4 bases and J by 2 bases, 4 bases remained unmatched. Germline V gene lookup returns CDR1 MNHEY and CDR2 SVGAGI. The CDR3 sequence is 15 residues long. The CDR3 protein is CASSSGTSPTDTQYF. The CDR3, as DNA: TGTGCCAGCAGTTCCGGGACTAGCCCCACAGATACGCAGTATTTT.

The chain couples TRBV7-9 to TRBJ1-6, with TRBD1 matching over 7 bases. The germline CDR1 and CDR2 sequences are SEHNR and FQNEAQ (reference sequence). The ends lost 3 bases at V and 0 bases at J; junction bases unmatched: 5. The CDR3 runs to 17 residues. CDR3 residues: CASSFGTVSSYNSPLHF. CDR3 sequence (DNA): TGTGCCAGCAGCTTCGGGACAGTTAGCTCCTATAATTCACCCCTCCACTTT.

The V and J genes are TRBV15 and TRBJ2-5, with D tentatively TRBD1 (5 bases). Per germline, CDR1 LNHNV and CDR2 YYDKDF (reference sequence). Trimming took off 4 bases at V and 2 bases at J, with 11 bases between the two ends. This CDR3 comprises 14 residues. As DNA, the CDR3 is TGTGCCACCAGCAAACAGGACCCTCAAGAGACCCAGTACTTC. This sequence encodes CATSKQDPQETQYF.

CDR3 bases: TGCGCCAGCAGCTTGGGACAGTCCAGCTCTGGAAACACCATATATTTT. Protein product: CASSLGQSSSGNTIYF. The chain couples TRBV5-1 to TRBJ1-3; D possibly corresponds to TRBD1 (5 bases). This CDR3 is built from 16 residues. Trimming stripped 0 bases from V and 0 bases from J, with 10 bases between. From germline, CDR1 is SGHRS and CDR2 YFSETQ.

The chain recombines TRBV6-4 with TRBJ1-4, with 7 positions matching TRBD1. The CDR3 covers 14 residues. V shed 5 bases and J 4 bases; nucleotides not matched to a gene: 4. From germline, CDR1 is MRHNA and CDR2 SNTAGT. The CDR3 spells CASSPQGGNEKLFF. The CDR3 DNA follows: TGTGCCAGCAGTCCTCAGGGGGGTAATGAAAAACTGTTTTTT.

V usage is TRBV11-2 and J usage is TRBJ1-5, with 7 bases lining up with TRBD1. The length of the CDR3 is 13 residues. V trimming: 3 bases; J trimming: 4 bases; junction bases outside the gene matches: 0. Per germline, CDR1 SGHAT and CDR2 FQNNGV. The CDR3 nucleotides are TGTGCCAGCAGCTTGGGACAGAATCAGCCCCAGCATTTT. Translating it yields CASSLGQNQPQHF.

The chain couples TRBV6-5 to TRBJ2-7; TRBD1 is a possible D gene (5 bases). The CDR3 runs to 16 residues. V was cut by 0 bases and J by 3 bases, with 15 bases left in between. The germline V gene encodes CDR1 MNHEY and CDR2 SVGAGI. In nucleotides, the CDR3 is TGTGCCAGCAGTTACTCCCCCGACAGCGTATACTACGAGCAGTACTTC. Its protein is CASSYSPDSVYYEQYF.

The rearrangement joins TRBV11-2 to TRBJ1-5; weak D call: TRBD1 (6 bases). The V gene's germline CDR1 is SGHAT and CDR2 FQNNGV. CDR3 length: 14 amino acids. Deletions cut 5 bases from V and 3 bases from J, with 11 bases between. CDR3 nucleotide sequence: TGTGCCAGCAGCCCTGAGGGGGTCAATCAGCCCCAGCATTTT. Amino acid sequence: CASSPEGVNQPQHF. The entire variable domain, with the rest obtained from reference TRBV11-2 and TRBJ1-5, is as follows: EAGVAQSPRYKIIEKRQSVAFWCNPISGHATLYWYQQILGQGPKLLIQFQNNGVVDDSQLPKDRFSAERLKGVDSTLKIQPAKLEDSAVYLCASSPEGVNQPQHFGDGTRLSIL.

The count of this clone is one. This chain connects TRBV15 to TRBJ2-5; D is unresolved. Trimming removed 0 bases at V and 5 bases at J, with 7 bases between. Germline V gene lookup returns CDR1 LNHNV and CDR2 YYDKDF (reference sequence). This CDR3 comprises 13 residues. CDR3 nucleotides: TGTGCCACCAGCAGAGATTTGAGGGAGACCCAGTACTTC. This codes for CATSRDLRETQYF. The full variable domain, completed using reference TRBV15 and TRBJ2-5, is DAMVIQNPRYQVTQFGKPVTLSCSQTLNHNVMYWYQQKSSQAPKLLFHYYDKDFNNEADTPDNFQSRRPNTSFCFLDIRSPGLGDTAMYLCATSRDLRETQYFGPGTRLLVL.

The chain links TRBV19 to TRBJ1-5, with D maybe TRBD1 (5 bases). Trimming took off 7 bases at V and 3 bases at J, with 16 bases between the two ends. Germline CDR1 reads LNHDA; CDR2 reads SQIVND (reference sequence). CDR3 size: 15 residues. The CDR3 protein is CASKVGLEANQPQHF. CDR3 nucleotides: TGTGCCAGTAAGGTGGGGCTAGAGGCCAATCAGCCCCAGCATTTT.